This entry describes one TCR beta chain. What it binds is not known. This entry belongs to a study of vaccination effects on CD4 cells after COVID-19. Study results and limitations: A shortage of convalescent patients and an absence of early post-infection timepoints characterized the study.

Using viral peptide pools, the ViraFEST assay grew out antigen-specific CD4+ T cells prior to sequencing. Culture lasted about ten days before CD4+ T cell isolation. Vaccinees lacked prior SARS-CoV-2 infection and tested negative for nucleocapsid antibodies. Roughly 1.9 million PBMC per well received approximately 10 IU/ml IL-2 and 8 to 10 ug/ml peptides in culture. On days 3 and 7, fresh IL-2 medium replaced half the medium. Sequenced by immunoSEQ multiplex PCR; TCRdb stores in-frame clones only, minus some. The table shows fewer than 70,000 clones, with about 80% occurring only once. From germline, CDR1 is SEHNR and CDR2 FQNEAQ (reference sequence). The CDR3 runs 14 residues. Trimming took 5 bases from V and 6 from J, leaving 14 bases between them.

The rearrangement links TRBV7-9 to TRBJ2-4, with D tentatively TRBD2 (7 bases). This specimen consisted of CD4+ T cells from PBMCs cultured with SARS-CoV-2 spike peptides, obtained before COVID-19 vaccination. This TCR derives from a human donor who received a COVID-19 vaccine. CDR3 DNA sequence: TGTGCCAGCAGCCGCGAGGGGGGGATAAACATTCAGTACTTC. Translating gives CASSREGGINIQYF. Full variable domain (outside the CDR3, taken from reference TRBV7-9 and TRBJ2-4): DTGVSQNPRHKITKRGQNVTFRCDPISEHNRLYWYRQTLGQGPEFLTYFQNEAQLEKSRLLSDRFSAERPKGSFSTLEIQRTEQGDSAMYLCASSREGGINIQYFGAGTRLSVL.